Presented here are 20 T cell receptor beta chains from one specimen sequenced in a study of shared clonotypes between healthy human individuals. Here immunoSEQ multiplex PCR was the method, and the copy in TCRdb shows in-frame clones only, minus some. The data show about 490,000 clones, less than 80% seen once. Sample: PBMCs. Receptors originate from a woman aged 40 to 49 in good health. Some clones in this sample may be carry-over from other donors' samples.

V and J are TRBV29-1 and TRBJ2-3; no reliable D call. Looked up from germline, CDR1 is SQVTM and CDR2 is ANQGSEA. CDR3 size: 13 residues. Trimming stripped 7 bases from V and 6 bases from J, with 17 bases between. The CDR3 DNA follows: TGCAGCGCTCCCCCTCAAAACTGGGATACGCAGTATTTT. Translation gives CSAPPQNWDTQYF.

The chain is built from TRBV28 and TRBJ1-2; perhaps TRBD1 as D (6 bases). Per germline, CDR1 MDHEN and CDR2 SYDVKM. CDR3 length: 13 amino acids. The V and J ends lost 6 bases and 10 bases respectively, with 18 bases between them. The CDR3 protein is CASRPGVIGDYTF. CDR3 nucleotides: TGTGCCAGCAGACCAGGGGTTATTGGGGACTACACCTTC.

CDR3 sequence (DNA): TGTGCCATCAGTGAGGTACTAGCGGGAGGGCCCGGGACCCAGTACTTC. This sequence encodes CAISEVLAGGPGTQYF. This chain uses TRBV10-3 with TRBJ2-5; 13 bases are a match to TRBD2. V trimming: 2 bases; J trimming: 7 bases; junction bases outside the gene matches: 7. CDR1 ENHRY and CDR2 SYGVKD come from the germline V gene. CDR3 length equals 16 residues.

The chain uses TRBV29-1 and TRBJ1-5; 8 positions match TRBD1. Germline CDR1 reads SQVTM; CDR2 reads ANQGSEA. This CDR3 contains 15 residues. V gave up 6 bases and J gave up 2 bases; unmatched junction bases: 9. DNA for the CDR3: TGCAGCGTCAAAGACAGGGGAGGTGGCAATCAGCCCCAGCATTTT. The encoded protein is CSVKDRGGGNQPQHF.

This chain links TRBV19 with TRBJ1-1, with TRBD1 identical over 9 bases. Germline-derived CDR1 and CDR2 are LNHDA and SQIVND (reference sequence). Unmatched junction bases numbered 11, after V lost 3 bases and J lost 6 bases. The CDR3 has 16 residues. For the CDR3, the DNA is TGTGCCAGTAGTATTGGGACAGGGTTTTGGAGTGCTGAAGCTTTCTTT. Translated, it gives CASSIGTGFWSAEAFF.

This clone came up once. The chain carries TRBV7-6 and TRBJ2-7; TRBD2 matches 7 bases. The V gene end was trimmed by 1 base and the J gene end by 6 bases; junction bases not matched to a gene: 6. Germline V gives CDR1 SGHVS, CDR2 FNYEAQ. The CDR3 sequence is 14 residues long. CDR3 sequence reads: CASSLGWEGSEQYF. CDR3 coding DNA: TGTGCCAGCAGCTTAGGATGGGAGGGCTCCGAGCAGTACTTC.

The chain has TRBV7-3 and TRBJ2-3; D is possibly TRBD1 or TRBD2 (7 bases each). The V gene lost 5 bases and the J gene lost 4 bases, with 16 bases spanning the gap. Germline CDR1 reads SGHTA; CDR2 reads FQGTGA. The length of the CDR3 is 15 residues. The CDR3 loop reads CASSPTGAGADTQYF. The CDR3 nucleotides read TGTGCCAGCAGCCCTACAGGGGCGGGGGCAGATACGCAGTATTTT.

This sequence joins TRBV2 and TRBJ1-2, with D hard to call. V gave up 3 bases and J gave up 2 bases, with 7 bases separating them. Germline V gives CDR1 SNHLY, CDR2 FYNNEI. The CDR3 spans 13 residues. The CDR3 sequence: CASSEGRNYGYTF. CDR3 sequence (DNA): TGTGCCAGCAGTGAGGGGAGGAACTATGGCTACACCTTC.

The chain uses TRBV2 and TRBJ1-2, with a tentative D call TRBD1 (6 bases). The CDR3 runs to 14 residues. Germline CDR1 is SNHLY and CDR2 is FYNNEI. V shed 2 bases and J shed 4 bases, with 11 bases lying between them. The CDR3 region has the DNA TGTGCCAGCAGTGAACAAGGACAGCCCTATGGCTACACCTTC. Encoded protein: CASSEQGQPYGYTF.

The rearrangement links TRBV28 to TRBJ2-7; 13 nucleotides match TRBD2. The CDR3 covers 18 residues. Trimming cost V 5 bases and J 3 bases; bases outside gene matches: 13. Per the germline V gene, CDR1 is MDHEN and CDR2 is SYDVKM. The CDR3 nucleotides read TGTGCCAGCAGTCCCAAACTCCGACTAGCGGGAGGAGGCTACGAGCAGTACTTC. This encodes CASSPKLRLAGGGYEQYF.

This chain uses TRBV7-2 with TRBJ2-1, with 10 nucleotides matching TRBD2. This CDR3 has 15 residues. With V trimmed by 2 bases and J by 8 bases, 6 bases remained unmatched. Germline V gives CDR1 SGHTA, CDR2 FQGNSA. CDR3 nucleotide sequence: TGTGCCAGCAGCTTAATGGGTCTAGCGGGAGATGAGCAGTTCTTC. Its translation: CASSLMGLAGDEQFF. The variable domain in full, with the rest retrieved from reference TRBV7-2 and TRBJ2-1, is GAGVSQSPSNKVTEKGKDVELRCDPISGHTALYWYRQSLGQGLEFLIYFQGNSAPDKSGLPSDRFSAERTGGSVSTLTIQRTQQEDSAVYLCASSLMGLAGDEQFFGPGTRLTVL.

The chain carries TRBV27 and TRBJ2-3, with a possible D match to TRBD2 (7 bases). Trimming left V 5 bases short and J 4 bases short, with 22 bases between. The germline CDR1 and CDR2 sequences are MNHEY and SMNVEV (reference sequence). This CDR3 contains 17 residues. The CDR3 here is CASSPFPGGGSADTQYF. The CDR3 bases are TGTGCCAGCAGTCCGTTCCCGGGGGGCGGGAGTGCAGATACGCAGTATTTT.

This clone came up a few times. The gene calls are TRBV5-1 and TRBJ1-1; tentatively, D is TRBD1 (5 bases). CDR1 SGHRS and CDR2 YFSETQ come from the germline V gene. The CDR3 contains 15 residues. V was clipped by 3 bases and J by 1 base, with 13 bases between them. This chain's CDR3 is CASSSGTTSNTEAFF. In nucleotides, the CDR3 is TGCGCCAGCAGCTCGGGGACCACCTCGAACACTGAAGCTTTCTTT.

V gene TRBV10-3 combines with J gene TRBJ1-1, with a weak D call TRBD1 (5 bases). Looked up from germline, CDR1 is ENHRY and CDR2 is SYGVKD. This CDR3 spans 12 amino acids. With 4 bases removed from V and 4 bases from J, the gap between germline ends came to 7 bases. The CDR3 region is CAISAGSTEAFF. In DNA, the CDR3 is TGTGCCATCAGTGCAGGGTCCACTGAAGCTTTCTTT.

The chain recombines TRBV11-2 with TRBJ2-3; D remains ambiguous. The germline V gene has CDR1 SGHAT and CDR2 FQNNGV. The V and J ends lost 4 bases and 1 base respectively, with 12 bases between them. The CDR3 consists of 15 residues. CDR3 residues: CASSWRLGGTDTQYF. The CDR3 DNA reads TGTGCCAGCAGCTGGAGACTCGGTGGCACAGATACGCAGTATTTT.

The chain recombines TRBV6-4 with TRBJ2-1, with 11 bases identical to TRBD2. Per the germline V gene, CDR1 is MRHNA and CDR2 is SNTAGT. The CDR3 extends over 15 amino acids. V dropped 5 bases and J dropped 8; count of bases not matched to a gene: 8. CDR3 amino acids: CASSFTSGSFYEQFF. CDR3 bases: TGTGCCAGCAGTTTTACTAGCGGGAGTTTCTATGAGCAGTTCTTC.

The rearrangement joins TRBV4-1 to TRBJ1-2; 10 bases map to TRBD1. The CDR3 covers 15 residues. V gave up 2 bases and J gave up 7 bases; unmatched junction bases: 7. Germline V gene sequence: CDR1 MGHRA, CDR2 YSYEKL. The CDR3: CASSQSGQGSSGYTF. The CDR3 region has the DNA TGCGCCAGCAGCCAATCGGGACAGGGGTCCTCTGGCTACACCTTC.

This clone was observed a single time. The rearrangement uses TRBV7-9 and TRBJ2-7; 9 bases are shared with TRBD2. Germline assignment: CDR1 SEHNR and CDR2 FQNEAQ (reference sequence). The J segment lost 4 bases and the V segment lost 5 bases, leaving 9 bases of the junction unmatched. The CDR3 is 15 amino acids. The CDR3 loop is CASSTQASGIYEQYF. The CDR3 nucleotides read TGTGCCAGCAGCACCCAGGCTAGCGGGATTTACGAGCAGTACTTC.

This sequence joins TRBV7-3 and TRBJ1-1; 7 nucleotides match TRBD1. V lost 2 bases and J lost 4; bases outside the gene matches: 7. Germline V gives CDR1 SGHTA, CDR2 FQGTGA. The CDR3 has 15 residues. The CDR3 reads CASSLRGGRGTEAFF. CDR3 sequence (DNA): TGTGCCAGCAGCTTACGAGGGGGCAGGGGCACTGAAGCTTTCTTT.

For this clone: This clone may be a read error of a much larger clone one base away. This rearrangement joins TRBV2 to TRBJ1-1; D is unresolved. The CDR3 consists of 12 residues. V was shortened by 5 bases and J by 0 bases, with 4 bases between the two germline ends. Germline CDR1 is SNHLY and CDR2 is FYNNEI. The CDR3: CASSYMNTEAFF. CDR3 DNA: TGTGCCAGCAGTTACATGAACACTGAAGCTTTCTTT.